This T cell receptor (beta chain) appears in the sequencing data of a study of blood T cell repertoires in COVID-19. Study overall: The samples span acute and convalescent COVID-19 from the United States, Italy and Spain. T cells, B-cell-depleted T cells, or PBMCs supplied cDNA or gDNA.

This CDR3 is 17 amino acids long. Trimming cost V 5 bases and J 0 bases, with 17 bases left between them. Germline V CDR1 and CDR2: MDHEN, SYDVKM. As handled by the study authors: Estimation of nucleated cell counts was performed using reference gene primer amplification. Data came from immunoSEQ multiplex PCR; TCRdb stores just in-frame clones and leaves some out. That table supplies the V and J calls and clone size; D and trimming were determined from the DNA. The table lists about 180,000 clones, about four fifths of them singletons. Seattle-derived patients entered the study during active infection and were followed longitudinally.

The chain recombines TRBV28 with TRBJ1-5, with D uncertain. Sequencing input: peripheral blood. This TCR was sampled from a woman aged 70-85 years with COVID-19, enrolled during active disease. This CDR3 reads CASSPTPTSYSNQPQHF. DNA for the CDR3: TGTGCCAGCAGTCCAACCCCGACAAGCTATAGCAATCAGCCCCAGCATTTT.